Listed below are T cell receptor beta chains from one sample, sequenced in a study of primary melanoma T cells and metastatic recurrence. The repertoire was sequenced with immunoSEQ multiplex PCR; TCRdb's copy has only in-frame clones and lacks some. This table holds 40 or so clones. Input material: melanoma tumor tissue. All receptors come from a human donor with melanoma. The CDR3 runs from the conserved cysteine through the conserved F or W. Fields, in order: J gene, D gene, V gene, CDR3 DNA, CDR3 protein. A D gene is named only where the DNA matches it firmly.

J gene: TRBJ2-4
D gene: TRBD2
V gene: TRBV23-1
CDR3 DNA: TGCGCCAGCAGCCTCTGGACTAGCGGAGCCAAAAACATTCAGTACTTC
CDR3 protein: CASSLWTSGAKNIQYF